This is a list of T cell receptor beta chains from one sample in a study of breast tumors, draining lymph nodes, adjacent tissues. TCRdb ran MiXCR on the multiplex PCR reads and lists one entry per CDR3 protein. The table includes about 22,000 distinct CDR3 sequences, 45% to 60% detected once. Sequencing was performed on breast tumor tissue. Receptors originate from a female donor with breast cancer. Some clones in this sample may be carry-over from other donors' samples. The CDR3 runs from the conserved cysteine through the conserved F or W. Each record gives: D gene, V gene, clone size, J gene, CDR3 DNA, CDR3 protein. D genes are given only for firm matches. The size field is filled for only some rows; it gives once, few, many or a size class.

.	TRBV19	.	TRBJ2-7	TGTGCCAGTAGTATCGGCGGACCCCACGGCGAGCAGTACTTC	CASSIGGPHGEQYF
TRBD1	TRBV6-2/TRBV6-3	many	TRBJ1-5	TGTGCCAGCAGTTCGATATACAGGGGAAGCAATCAGCCCCAGCATTTT	CASSSIYRGSNQPQHF
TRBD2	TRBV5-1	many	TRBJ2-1	TGCGCCAGCAGCCGGGGACTAGCGGGAAGGTGGGATCCCCTCCATGAGCAGTTCTTC	CASSRGLAGRWDPLHEQFF
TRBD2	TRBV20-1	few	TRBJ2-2	TGCAGTGTCGAGCGGGGGATCGGGGAGCTGTTTTTT	CSVERGIGELFF
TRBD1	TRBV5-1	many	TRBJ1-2	TGCGCCAGCAGCTCTAATTCTTGGGACAGTTATTTTCGAGGTGAATGGGCTAACTATGGCTACACCTTC	CASSSNSWDSYFRGEWANYGYTF
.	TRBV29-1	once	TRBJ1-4	TGCAGCGTTGATGGGACGGCTAGCACAGGTGAAAAACTGTTTTTT	CSVDGTASTGEKLFF
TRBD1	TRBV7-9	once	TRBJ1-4	TGTGCCAGCAGCTTAGTCGGACAGGGGTACGAAAAACTGTTTTTT	CASSLVGQGYEKLFF
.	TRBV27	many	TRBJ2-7	TGTGCCAGCAGTTTATCCGAGGGGGGATACGAGCAGTACTTC	CASSLSEGGYEQYF
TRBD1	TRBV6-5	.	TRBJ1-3	TGTGCCAGCAGTACCCCCGGGACAGGGGGGCTCGGGACTGGAAACACCATATATTTT	CASSTPGTGGLGTGNTIYF
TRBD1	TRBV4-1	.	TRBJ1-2	TGCGCCAGCAGCCTTTCGGACAGGGGGGACAACTATGGCTACACCTTC	CASSLSDRGDNYGYTF
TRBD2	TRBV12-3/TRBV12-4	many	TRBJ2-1	TGTGCCAGCAGTCTCGGACTAGCGGGAGGCCCCTACAATGAGCAGTTCTTC	CASSLGLAGGPYNEQFF
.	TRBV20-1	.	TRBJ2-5	TGCAGTGCTGGGGACCACGAGACCCAGTACTTC	CSAGDHETQYF
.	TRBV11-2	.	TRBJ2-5	TGTGCCAGCAGCTTAGTTGCTGAGACCCAGTACTTC	CASSLVAETQYF
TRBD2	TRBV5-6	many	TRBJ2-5	TGTGCCAGCAGCCAGCCGGGGGGGAAAGAGACCCAGTACTTC	CASSQPGGKETQYF
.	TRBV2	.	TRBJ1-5	TGTGCCAGCAGTGCTCAGGCTATCGGGCAGCCCCAGCATTTT	CASSAQAIGQPQHF
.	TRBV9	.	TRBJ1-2	TGTGCCAGCAGTCCGCAGGGTTACCGCTTGGCCTTC	CASSPQGYRLAF
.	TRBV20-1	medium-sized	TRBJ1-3	TGCAGTGCTAGAGATTCTGGAAACACCATATATTTT	CSARDSGNTIYF
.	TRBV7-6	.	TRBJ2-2	TGTGCCAGCAGCTCGACTACCGGGGAGCTGTTTTTT	CASSSTTGELFF
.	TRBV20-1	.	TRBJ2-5	TGCAGTGCCTACCCCCGGGACACTAGGCAGACCCAGTACTTC	CSAYPRDTRQTQYF
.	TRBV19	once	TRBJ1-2	TGTGCCAGTAGTATCAGCGTGGGGGCTGGCTACACCTTC	CASSISVGAGYTF
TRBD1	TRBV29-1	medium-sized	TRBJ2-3	TGCAGCGTTGGATTCACCGGGACAGGGGGAGATACGCAGTATTTT	CSVGFTGTGGDTQYF
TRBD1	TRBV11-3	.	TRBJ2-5	TGTGCCAGCAGCCAGATGGGACAGGTCGGTGAGACCCAGTACTTC	CASSQMGQVGETQYF
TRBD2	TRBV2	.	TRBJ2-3	TGTGCCAGCAGTAAGAGGGTAGCGGGAGTAGGAGCAGATACGCAGTATTTT	CASSKRVAGVGADTQYF
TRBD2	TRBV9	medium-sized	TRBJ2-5	TGTGCCAGCAGCGTAGGTAATGGGGGGGGACAAGAGACCCAGTACTTC	CASSVGNGGGQETQYF
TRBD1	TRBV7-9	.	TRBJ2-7	TGTGCCAGCAGCTTAGCGACAGGGGGTGGCGAGCAGTACTTC	CASSLATGGGEQYF
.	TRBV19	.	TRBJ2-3	TGTGCCAGTAGTGTGGGGGGCACAGATACGCAGTATTTT	CASSVGGTDTQYF
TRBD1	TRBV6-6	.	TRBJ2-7	TGTGCCAGCAGGAAGGACAGGGCGGTCTACGAGCAGTACTTC	CASRKDRAVYEQYF
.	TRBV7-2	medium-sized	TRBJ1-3	TGTGCCAGCAGCTTAGGGTGGGGGGCGAGCTCTGGAAACACCATATATTTT	CASSLGWGASSGNTIYF
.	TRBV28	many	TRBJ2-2	TGTGCCAGCAGTCAGCCAGGGTTGGGCGGGGAGCTGTTTTTT	CASSQPGLGGELFF
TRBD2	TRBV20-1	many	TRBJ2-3	TGCAGTGCCGAAGGACTAGCGGGGGGCAGGAGCACAGATACGCAGTATTTT	CSAEGLAGGRSTDTQYF
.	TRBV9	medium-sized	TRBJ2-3	TGTGCCAGCAGCGCTGAGGGGGTCAATCCGTCCACAGATACGCAGTATTTT	CASSAEGVNPSTDTQYF
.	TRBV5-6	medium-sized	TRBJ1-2	TGTGCCAGCAGCTTGGGACAGAACTATGGCTACACCTTC	CASSLGQNYGYTF
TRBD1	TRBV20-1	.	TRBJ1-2	TGCAGTGCTAGAGAGGGACAGGGTTACTATGGCTACACCTTC	CSAREGQGYYGYTF
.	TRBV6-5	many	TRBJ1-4	TGTGCCAGCAGTTGGCAGGGTGGGGAAAAACTGTTTTTT	CASSWQGGEKLFF
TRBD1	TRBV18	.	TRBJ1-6	TGTGCCAGCTCACCATTGGGACAGGGGGATAATTCACCCCTCCACTTT	CASSPLGQGDNSPLHF
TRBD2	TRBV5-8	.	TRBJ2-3	TGTGCCAGCACCAATCTAGCGGGGAACACAGATACGCAGTATTTT	CASTNLAGNTDTQYF
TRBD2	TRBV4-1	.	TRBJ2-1	TGCGCCAGCAGCTTCCGACTAGCGGGAGGCAATGAGCAGTTCTTC	CASSFRLAGGNEQFF
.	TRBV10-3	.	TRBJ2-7	TGTGCCATCAGTGAGACAGGGTACGAGCAGTACTTC	CAISETGYEQYF
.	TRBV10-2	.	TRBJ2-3	TGCGCCAGCAGTGGCATCACAGATACGCAGTATTTT	CASSGITDTQYF
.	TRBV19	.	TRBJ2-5	TGTGCCAGTAGTAATCGGGAGACCCAGTACTTC	CASSNRETQYF
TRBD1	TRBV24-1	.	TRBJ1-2	TGCGCCACCAGTGATCCGGGACAGGGCTTCTATGGCTACACCTTC	CATSDPGQGFYGYTF
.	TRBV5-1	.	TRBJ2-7	TGCGCCAGCAGCTCCACAATCAATGGCCACGAGCAGTACTTC	CASSSTINGHEQYF
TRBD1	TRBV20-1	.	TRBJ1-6	TGCAGTGCCGGACAGGGGAATTCACCCCTCCACTTT	CSAGQGNSPLHF
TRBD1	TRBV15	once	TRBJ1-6	TGTGCCACCAGCAGTTTTGGTGACAGGGTGAATTCACCCCTCCACTTT	CATSSFGDRVNSPLHF
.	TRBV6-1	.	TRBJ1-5	TGTGCCAGCCTCGTGGGGGGCTCTCGGCCCCAGCATTTT	CASLVGGSRPQHF
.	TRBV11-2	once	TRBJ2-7	TGTGCCAGCAGCTTGGGTTCTAGCGAGTCGAGGGAGCAGTACTTC	CASSLGSSESREQYF